Given below is one T cell receptor beta chain in context. Participants were aged about 18 to 90 years, lived in 24 US areas, and enrolled virtually. Participants' own reports of clinical history determined their cohort assignment. Unmatched junction bases numbered 6, after V lost 2 bases and J lost 3 bases. CDR1 is SGHAT, CDR2 FQNNGV, per germline. This CDR3 has 16 residues. This entry comes from a study of blood T cell repertoires in COVID-19. On the study more broadly: The cDNA or gDNA used as material had been derived from T cells, B-cell-depleted T cells, or PBMCs.

The protocol was immunoSEQ multiplex PCR, while the TCRdb copy is restricted to in-frame clones and leaves out a portion. The data hold hundreds of thousands of clones, with about 84% observed a single time. The source of this sequence is a woman aged 50 to 60 who had recovered from COVID-19. Sequenced: PBMCs or T cells enriched from blood (not recorded which). The V call is TRBV11-2, the J call TRBJ1-4, with TRBD1 matching over 7 bases. This chain's CDR3 is CASSLRQGASNEKLFF. DNA for the CDR3: TGTGCCAGCAGCTTAAGACAGGGCGCTTCTAATGAAAAACTGTTTTTT.